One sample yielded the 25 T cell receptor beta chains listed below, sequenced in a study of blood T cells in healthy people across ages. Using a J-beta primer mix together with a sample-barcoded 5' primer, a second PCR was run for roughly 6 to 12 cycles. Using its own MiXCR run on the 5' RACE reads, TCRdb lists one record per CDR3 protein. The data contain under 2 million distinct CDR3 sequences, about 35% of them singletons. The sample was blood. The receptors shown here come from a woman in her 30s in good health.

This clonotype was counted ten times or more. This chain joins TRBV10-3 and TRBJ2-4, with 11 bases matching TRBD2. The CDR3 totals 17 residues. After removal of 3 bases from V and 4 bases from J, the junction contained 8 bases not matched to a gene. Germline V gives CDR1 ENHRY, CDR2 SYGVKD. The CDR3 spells CAISDPGLAATKNIQYF. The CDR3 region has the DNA TGTGCCATCAGTGACCCGGGACTAGCGGCCACTAAAAACATTCAGTACTTC.

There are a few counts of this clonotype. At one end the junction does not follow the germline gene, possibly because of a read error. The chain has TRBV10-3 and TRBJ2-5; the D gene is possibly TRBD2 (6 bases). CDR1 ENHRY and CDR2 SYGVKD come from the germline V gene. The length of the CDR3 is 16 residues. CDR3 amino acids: CAISETRGLLQEIQYF. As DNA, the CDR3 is TGTGCCATCAGTGAGACGCGGGGCCTACTCCAAGAGATCCAGTACTTC.

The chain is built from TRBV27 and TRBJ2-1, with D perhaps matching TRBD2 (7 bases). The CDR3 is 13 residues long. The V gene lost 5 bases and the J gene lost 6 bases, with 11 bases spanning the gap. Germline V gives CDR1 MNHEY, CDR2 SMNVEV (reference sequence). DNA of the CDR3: TGTGCCAGCAGTACGGGGGGCATCAATGAGCAGTTCTTC. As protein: CASSTGGINEQFF.

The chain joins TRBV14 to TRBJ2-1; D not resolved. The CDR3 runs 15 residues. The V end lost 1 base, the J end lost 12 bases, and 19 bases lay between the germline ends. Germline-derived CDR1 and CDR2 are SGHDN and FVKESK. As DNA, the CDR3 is TGTGCCAGCAGCCAAGTAGGGTCAATCTATCAACCGCAGTTCTTC. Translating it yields CASSQVGSIYQPQFF.

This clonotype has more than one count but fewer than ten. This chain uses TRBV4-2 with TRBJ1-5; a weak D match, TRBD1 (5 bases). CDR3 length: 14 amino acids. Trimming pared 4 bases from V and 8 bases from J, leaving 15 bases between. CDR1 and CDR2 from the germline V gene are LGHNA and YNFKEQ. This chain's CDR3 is CASSPPGPIEPQHF. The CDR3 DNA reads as TGTGCCAGCAGCCCCCCGGGGCCGATTGAGCCCCAGCATTTT.

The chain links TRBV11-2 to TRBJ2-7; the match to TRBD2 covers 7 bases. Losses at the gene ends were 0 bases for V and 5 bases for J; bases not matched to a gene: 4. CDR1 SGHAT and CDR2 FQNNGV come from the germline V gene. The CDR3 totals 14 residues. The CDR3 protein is CASSLDGGGHEQYF. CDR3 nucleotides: TGTGCCAGCAGCTTAGATGGGGGGGGTCACGAGCAGTACTTC.

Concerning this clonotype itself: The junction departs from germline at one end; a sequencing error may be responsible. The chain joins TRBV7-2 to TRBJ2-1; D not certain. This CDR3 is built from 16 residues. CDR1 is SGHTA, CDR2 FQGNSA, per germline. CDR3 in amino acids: CASSLVSELFYNEPYF. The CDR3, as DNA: TGTGCCAGCAGCTTAGTCTCGGAACTCTTCTACAATGAGCCGTACTTC.

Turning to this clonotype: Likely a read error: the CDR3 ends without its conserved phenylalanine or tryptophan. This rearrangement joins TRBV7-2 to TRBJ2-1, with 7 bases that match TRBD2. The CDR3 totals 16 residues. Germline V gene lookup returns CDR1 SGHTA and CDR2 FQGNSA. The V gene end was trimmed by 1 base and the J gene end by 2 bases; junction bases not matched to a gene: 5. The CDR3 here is CASSLVVGGTYNEQFL. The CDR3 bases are TGTGCCAGCAGCTTAGTAGTCGGGGGGACCTACAATGAGCAGTTCTTA.

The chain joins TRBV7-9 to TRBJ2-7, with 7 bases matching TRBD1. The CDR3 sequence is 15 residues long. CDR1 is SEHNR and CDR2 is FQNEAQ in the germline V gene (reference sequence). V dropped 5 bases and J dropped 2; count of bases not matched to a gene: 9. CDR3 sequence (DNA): TGTGCCAGCAGCCGCCGGGACAGACAAGCCTACGAGCAGTACTTC. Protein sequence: CASSRRDRQAYEQYF.

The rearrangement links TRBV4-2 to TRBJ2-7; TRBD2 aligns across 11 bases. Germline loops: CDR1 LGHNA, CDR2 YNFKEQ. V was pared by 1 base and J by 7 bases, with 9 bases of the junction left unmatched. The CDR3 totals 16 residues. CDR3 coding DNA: TGTGCCAGCAGCCAAGGGGTAGGCCTAGCGGGAGGTGAGCAGTACTTC. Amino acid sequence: CASSQGVGLAGGEQYF.

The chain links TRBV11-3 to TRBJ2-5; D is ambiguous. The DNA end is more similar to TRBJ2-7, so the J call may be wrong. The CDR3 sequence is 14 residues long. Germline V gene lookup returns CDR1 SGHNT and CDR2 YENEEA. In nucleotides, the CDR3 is TGTGCCAGCAGGCCCGGGTTACATACGGACGAGCAGTACTTC. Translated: CASRPGLHTDEQYF.

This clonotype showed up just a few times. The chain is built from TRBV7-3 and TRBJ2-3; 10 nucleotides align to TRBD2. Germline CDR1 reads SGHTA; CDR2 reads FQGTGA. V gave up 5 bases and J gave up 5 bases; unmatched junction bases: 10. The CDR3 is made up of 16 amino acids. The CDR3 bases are TGTGCCAGCAGCCGCCAAGCGGGAGGGCCTATAGATACGCAGTATTTT. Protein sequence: CASSRQAGGPIDTQYF.

The CDR3 nucleotides read TGTGCCAGCAGTTACGGCGGGGGGTCGACTGAGCAGTTCTTC. Translating gives CASSYGGGSTEQFF. The rearrangement uses TRBV6-2 or TRBV6-3 and TRBJ2-1; 8 nucleotides align to TRBD2. Germline V CDR1 and CDR2: MNHEY, SVGEGT. This CDR3 comprises 14 residues. Trimming took 2 bases from V and 9 from J; bases not matched to a gene: 6.

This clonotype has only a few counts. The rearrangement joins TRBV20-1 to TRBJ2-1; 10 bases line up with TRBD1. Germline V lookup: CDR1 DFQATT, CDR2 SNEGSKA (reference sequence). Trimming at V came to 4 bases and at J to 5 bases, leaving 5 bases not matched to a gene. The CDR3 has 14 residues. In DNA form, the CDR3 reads TGCAGTGCTAAGAAAGGGACAGGGGACAATGAGCAGTTCTTC. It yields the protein CSAKKGTGDNEQFF.

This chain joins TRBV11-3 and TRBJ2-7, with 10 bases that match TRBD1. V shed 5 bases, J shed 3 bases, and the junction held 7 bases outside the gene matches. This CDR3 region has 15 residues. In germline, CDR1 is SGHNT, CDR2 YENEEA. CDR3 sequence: CASSRTRDRGYEQYF. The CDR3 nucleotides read TGTGCCAGCAGCCGGACCCGGGACAGGGGCTACGAGCAGTACTTC.

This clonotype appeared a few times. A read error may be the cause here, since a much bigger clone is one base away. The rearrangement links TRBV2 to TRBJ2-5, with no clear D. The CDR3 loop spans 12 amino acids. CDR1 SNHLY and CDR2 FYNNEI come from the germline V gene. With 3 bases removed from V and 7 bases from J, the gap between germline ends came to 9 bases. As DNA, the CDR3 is TGTGCCAGCAGTGAGGAAGTCAGGACCCAGTACTTC. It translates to CASSEEVRTQYF.

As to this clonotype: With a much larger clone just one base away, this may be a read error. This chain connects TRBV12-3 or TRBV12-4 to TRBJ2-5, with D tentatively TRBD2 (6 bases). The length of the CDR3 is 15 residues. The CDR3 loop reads CASSLMAGPQETRYF. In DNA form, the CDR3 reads TGTGCCAGCAGTTTAATGGCGGGGCCCCAAGAGACCCGGTACTTC.

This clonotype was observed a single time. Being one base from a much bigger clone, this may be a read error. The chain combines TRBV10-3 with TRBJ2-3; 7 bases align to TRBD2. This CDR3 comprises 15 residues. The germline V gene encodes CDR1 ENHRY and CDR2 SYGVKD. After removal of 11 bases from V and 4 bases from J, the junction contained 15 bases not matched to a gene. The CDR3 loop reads CASRSAGEVADTQYF. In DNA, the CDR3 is TGTGCCTCGAGGAGCGCGGGAGAGGTCGCAGATACGCAGTATTTT.

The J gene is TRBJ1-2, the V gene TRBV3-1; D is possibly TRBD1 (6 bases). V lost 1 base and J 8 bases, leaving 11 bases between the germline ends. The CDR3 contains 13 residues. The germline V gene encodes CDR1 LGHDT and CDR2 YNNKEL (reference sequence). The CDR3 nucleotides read TGTGCCAGCAGCCAAGGGCCCAGGGGAGGCTACACCTTC. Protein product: CASSQGPRGGYTF.

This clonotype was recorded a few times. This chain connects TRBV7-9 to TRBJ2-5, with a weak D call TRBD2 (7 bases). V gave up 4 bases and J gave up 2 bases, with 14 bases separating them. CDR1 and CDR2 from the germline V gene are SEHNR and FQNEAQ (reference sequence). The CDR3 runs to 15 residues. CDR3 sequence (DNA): TGTGCCAGCAGCTCGGGGAGGGGGACTCAAGAGACCCAGTACTTC. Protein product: CASSSGRGTQETQYF.

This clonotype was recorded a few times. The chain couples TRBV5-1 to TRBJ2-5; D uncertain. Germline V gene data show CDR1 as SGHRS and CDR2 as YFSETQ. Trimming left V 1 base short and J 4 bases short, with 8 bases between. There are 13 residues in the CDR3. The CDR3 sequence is CASSLTMVETQYF. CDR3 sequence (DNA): TGCGCCAGCAGCTTGACTATGGTAGAGACCCAGTACTTC.

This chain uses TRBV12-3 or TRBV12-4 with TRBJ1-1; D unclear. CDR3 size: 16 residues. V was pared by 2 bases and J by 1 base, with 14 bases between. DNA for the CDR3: TGTGCCAGCAGTTTATGGGTAGGGCTTGGGAACACTGAAGCTTTCTTT. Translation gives CASSLWVGLGNTEAFF.

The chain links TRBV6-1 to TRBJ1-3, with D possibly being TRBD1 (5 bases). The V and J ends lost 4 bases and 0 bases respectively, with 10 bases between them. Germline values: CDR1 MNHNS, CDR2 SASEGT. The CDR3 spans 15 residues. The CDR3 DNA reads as TGTGCCAGCAGTGGACAGTCGATCTCTGGAAACACCATATATTTT. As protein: CASSGQSISGNTIYF.

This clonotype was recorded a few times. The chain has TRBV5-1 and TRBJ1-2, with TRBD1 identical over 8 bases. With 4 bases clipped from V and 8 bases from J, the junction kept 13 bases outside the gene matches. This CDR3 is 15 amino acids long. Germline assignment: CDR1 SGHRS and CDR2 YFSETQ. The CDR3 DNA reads TGCGCCAGCAGCCAGAGGACAGGGAGTTTGAGCGGCTACACCTTC. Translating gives CASSQRTGSLSGYTF.

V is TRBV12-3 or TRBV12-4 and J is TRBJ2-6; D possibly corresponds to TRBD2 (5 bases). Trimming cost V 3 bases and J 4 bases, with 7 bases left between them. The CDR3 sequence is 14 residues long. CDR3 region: CASSFGLGANVLTF. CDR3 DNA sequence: TGTGCCAGCAGTTTCGGACTGGGGGCCAACGTCCTGACTTTC.